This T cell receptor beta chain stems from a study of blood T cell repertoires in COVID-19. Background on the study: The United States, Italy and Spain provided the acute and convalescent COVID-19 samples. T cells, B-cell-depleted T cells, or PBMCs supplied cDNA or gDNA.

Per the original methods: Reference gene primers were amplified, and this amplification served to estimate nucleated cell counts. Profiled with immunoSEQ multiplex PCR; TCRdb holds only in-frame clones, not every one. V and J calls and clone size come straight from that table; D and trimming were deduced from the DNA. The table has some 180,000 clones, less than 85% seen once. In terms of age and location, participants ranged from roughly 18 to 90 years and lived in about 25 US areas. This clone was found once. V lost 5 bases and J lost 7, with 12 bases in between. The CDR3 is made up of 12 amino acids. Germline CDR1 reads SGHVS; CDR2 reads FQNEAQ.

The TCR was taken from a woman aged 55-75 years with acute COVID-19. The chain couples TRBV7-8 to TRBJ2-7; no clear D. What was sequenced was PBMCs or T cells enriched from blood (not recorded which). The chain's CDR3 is CASSPPRLEQYF. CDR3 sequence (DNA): TGTGCCAGCAGCCCCCCCAGGTTGGAGCAGTACTTC.